The 8 T cell receptor beta chains reported below all come from one sample, sequenced in a study of cytomegalovirus exposure and HLA in healthy donors. The primer mix had 60 Vbeta and 13 Jbeta primers. Assay used: immunoSEQ multiplex PCR; TCRdb lists only in-frame clones, some missing. Here the sample spans about 250,000 clones, around 80% being singletons. Sequences were obtained from PBMCs. These receptors were collected from a boy younger than 18 in good health and CMV-seronegative.

This sequence joins TRBV10-1 and TRBJ2-3, with 11 positions matching TRBD1. The trim removed 4 bases at V and 3 bases at J, leaving 3 bases unmatched. The CDR3 has 15 amino acids. Germline CDR1 and CDR2: WNHNN and SYGVQD (reference sequence). CDR3 loop: CASSGGTGGTDTQYF. As DNA, the CDR3 is TGCGCCAGCAGTGGGGGGACAGGGGGGACAGATACGCAGTATTTT.

The rearrangement joins TRBV30 to TRBJ2-1; 12 nucleotides line up with TRBD2. Germline V gives CDR1 GTSNPN, CDR2 SVGIG (reference sequence). V was pared by 0 bases and J by 9 bases, with 3 bases of the junction left unmatched. This CDR3 is built from 14 residues. This CDR3 reads CAWSVLAGGAEQFF. As DNA, the CDR3 is TGTGCCTGGAGTGTCCTAGCGGGGGGGGCTGAGCAGTTCTTC.

This chain links TRBV11-3 with TRBJ2-3; TRBD2 matches 11 bases. Germline trimming cut 8 bases from V and 3 bases from J; bases unmatched to any gene: 16. Germline V lookup: CDR1 SGHNT, CDR2 YENEEA. The CDR3 contains 18 residues. The CDR3 DNA sequence: TGTGCCAGCGAATTATTTTGGGGGGCTAGCGGGGGGACAGATACGCAGTATTTT. It specifies CASELFWGASGGTDTQYF. Together with reference TRBV11-3 and TRBJ2-3, the CDR3 gives the full variable domain: EAGVVQSPRYKIIEKKQPVAFWCNPISGHNTLYWYLQNLGQGPELLIRYENEEAVDDSQLPKDRFSAERLKGVDSTLKIQPAELGDSAVYLCASELFWGASGGTDTQYFGPGTRLTVL.

J is TRBJ2-7 and V is TRBV6-1, with TRBD2 identical over 7 bases. V shed 2 bases and J 0 bases; nucleotides not matched to a gene: 7. Germline assignment: CDR1 MNHNS and CDR2 SASEGT. The CDR3 length is 16 residues. The CDR3 loop is CASSEWRGKSSYEQYF. CDR3 DNA: TGTGCCAGCAGTGAATGGCGGGGGAAGAGCTCCTACGAGCAGTACTTC.

As for this clone: Germline and junction disagree at one end, which may indicate a read error. The V and J genes are TRBV29-1 and TRBJ1-2, with D possibly TRBD1 on 6 matching bases. CDR1 is SQVTM and CDR2 is ANQGSEA in the germline V gene. The CDR3 consists of 16 residues. CDR3 DNA sequence: TGCAGCGGGGTAATCGGACAGCCTCGGGCGACCTATGGCTATACCTTC. Amino acids: CSGVIGQPRATYGYTF.

The chain combines TRBV11-2 with TRBJ1-1; the match to TRBD1 covers 7 bases. This CDR3 comprises 13 residues. Trimming cost V 4 bases and J 3 bases; bases outside gene matches: 2. The germline gives CDR1 SGHAT, CDR2 FQNNGV. The CDR3 region has the DNA TGTGCCAGCAGCTACAGGGGTTACACTGAAGCTTTCTTT. Its translation is CASSYRGYTEAFF.

There are a few counts of this clone. The chain is built from TRBV7-9 and TRBJ2-3, with 8 bases fitting TRBD1. This CDR3 has 16 residues. After removal of 5 bases from V and 0 bases from J, the junction contained 7 bases not matched to a gene. The germline gives CDR1 SEHNR, CDR2 FQNEAQ (reference sequence). The CDR3 DNA follows: TGTGCCAGCAGCCCCCGGACAGGGATTAGCACAGATACGCAGTATTTT. Translating it yields CASSPRTGISTDTQYF.

This chain links TRBV7-9 with TRBJ2-7; a weak D match, TRBD1 (6 bases). The CDR3 totals 14 residues. CDR1 SEHNR and CDR2 FQNEAQ come from the germline V gene (reference sequence). V gave up 3 bases and J gave up 3 bases, with 12 bases separating them. The CDR3 DNA sequence: TGTGCCAGCAGCTTGGGCCCAGGGGACTACGAGCAGTACTTC. Translated, it gives CASSLGPGDYEQYF.